A single T cell receptor beta chain is shown here with its context. This record comes from a study of T cell responses to AZD1222 COVID-19 vaccine. Measured with immunoSEQ multiplex PCR; TCRdb has only the in-frame clones, and not every one. The sample includes around 140,000 clones, roughly 92% of them seen just once. The sample here was peripheral blood, taken on day 0 of AZD1222 vaccination. This TCR came from an adult in good health.

This CDR3 reads CATVRGRSGANVLTF. The CDR3 DNA follows: TGTGCCACCGTCAGAGGGAGATCTGGGGCCAACGTCCTGACTTTC. V is TRBV6-5 and J is TRBJ2-6, with D perhaps TRBD2 (5 bases). The CDR3 has 15 amino acids. Trimming pared 10 bases from V and 1 base from J, leaving 14 bases between. Germline lookup yields CDR1 MNHEY and CDR2 SVGAGI.